This T cell receptor (beta chain) was observed in a study of blood T cells in healthy people across ages. The CDR3 is made up of 15 amino acids. The V gene's germline CDR1 is DFQATT and CDR2 SNEGSKA (reference sequence). Through a sample-barcoded 5' primer and a J-beta primer mix, a second PCR was run for about 7 to 12 cycles. TCRdb reprocessed the 5' RACE reads via MiXCR and lists one record per CDR3 protein. The table has some 900,000 distinct CDR3 sequences, 40% to 60% seen once. Sequenced sample: blood. V is TRBV20-1 and J is TRBJ1-2; 9 bases line up with TRBD1. The TCR sequence derives from a man aged 30 to 45 in good health. In DNA form, the CDR3 reads TGCAGCGTTCCGAGGGCGGACAGGGGAATATATGGCTACACCTTC. Translation gives CSVPRADRGIYGYTF.